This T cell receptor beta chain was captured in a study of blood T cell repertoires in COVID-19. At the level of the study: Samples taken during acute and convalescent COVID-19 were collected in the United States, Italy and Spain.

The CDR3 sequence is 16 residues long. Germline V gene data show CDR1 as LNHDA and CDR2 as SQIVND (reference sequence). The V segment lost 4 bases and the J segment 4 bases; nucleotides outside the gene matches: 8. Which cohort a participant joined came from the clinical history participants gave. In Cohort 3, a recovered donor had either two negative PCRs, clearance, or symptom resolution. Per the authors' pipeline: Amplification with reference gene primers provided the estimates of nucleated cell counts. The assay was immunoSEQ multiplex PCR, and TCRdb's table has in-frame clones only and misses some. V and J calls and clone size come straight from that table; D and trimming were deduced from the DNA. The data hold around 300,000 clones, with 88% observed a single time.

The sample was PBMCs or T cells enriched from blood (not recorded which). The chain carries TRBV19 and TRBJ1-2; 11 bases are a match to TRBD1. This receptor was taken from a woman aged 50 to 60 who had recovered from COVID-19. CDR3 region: CASSTQRTGGIYGYTF. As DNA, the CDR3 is TGTGCCAGTAGTACCCAACGGACAGGGGGCATCTATGGCTACACCTTC.